The T cell receptor (beta chain) described here comes from a study of T cell responses to AZD1222 COVID-19 vaccine. On this clone: What it recognizes is unknown.

Sequenced by immunoSEQ multiplex PCR; TCRdb stores in-frame clones only, minus some. The table lists 100,000 to 120,000 clones, about 91% of them singletons, with under 6.5% in the top ten. Study conclusions and caveats: Nearly half of the spike-specific TCRs reportedly recognize variant regions that carry no mutations. At study baseline, merely five or six AZD1222 recipients were seropositive. Scientists sampled the repertoires only once the peak T cell response had passed. White British people made up most donors, females outnumbered males, and clonal diversity was possibly underestimated.

CDR3 length: 14 residues. CDR1 LGHDT and CDR2 YNNKEL come from the germline V gene (reference sequence). The V end lost 0 bases, the J end lost 7 bases, and 12 bases lay between the germline ends. This clonotype was obtained from an adult who received the AZD1222 COVID-19 vaccine. The specimen was peripheral blood, collected 28 days after the second AZD1222 dose. The J gene is TRBJ2-5, the V gene TRBV3-1 (or the pseudogene TRBV3-2), with D unresolved. The CDR3 bases are TGTGCCAGCAGCCAAGATAGGGCCTGGGGGACCCAGTACTTC. Residues: CASSQDRAWGTQYF.